This TCR beta chain was obtained from a study of graft-versus-host responses after intestinal transplantation. Study-level information: All recipients were given anti-thymocyte globulin induction, and tacrolimus and steroids were then administered for three to four years. Findings and limits, study-wide: Marrow from the recipient contained GvH clones, some of which had appeared first in ileum or blood. Individuals who had graft-donor T cell macrochimerism had allografts that showed high graft-versus-host to host-versus-graft clonal ratios.

In regard to this clone: Its antigen remains unidentified.

Profiling relied on immunoSEQ multiplex PCR, and the TCRdb table lists in-frame clones only, not all of them. The sample has about 94,000 clones, around nine tenths seen once. The TCR comes from a human donor who received an intestinal transplant. The specimen was unstimulated CD8+ T cells sorted from spleen or lymph node cells, collected before intestinal transplant.

CDR3 in amino acids: CASRRLGGKETQYF. The CDR3 DNA is TGTGCCAGCAGGAGGTTGGGGGGGAAAGAGACCCAGTACTTC. The chain uses TRBV5-8 and TRBJ2-5; 7 bases map to TRBD2. Germline V gene lookup returns CDR1 SGHTS and CDR2 YDEGEE. The length of the CDR3 is 14 residues. V shed 5 bases and J 3 bases; nucleotides not matched to a gene: 7.